This is a list of T cell receptor beta chains from one sample in a study of cytomegalovirus exposure and HLA in healthy donors. Sequencing was performed with immunoSEQ multiplex PCR; in TCRdb, only in-frame clones are kept and a portion is missing. This table has 130,000 or so clones, about 8% appearing once. Sequencing used PBMCs. The source is a woman in her thirties or forties in good health and CMV-seropositive. The CDR3 runs from the conserved cysteine through the conserved F or W. Fields, in order: D gene, clone size, V gene, J gene, CDR3 protein, CDR3 DNA. D genes are given only for firm matches. The listing skips clone size in some rows; elsewhere it reads once, few, many or a size class.

D gene: TRBD2; clone size: .; V gene: TRBV29-1; J gene: TRBJ2-7; CDR3 protein: CSTDGGSAYEQYF; CDR3 DNA: TGCAGCACGGACGGGGGGTCCGCCTACGAGCAGTACTTC
D gene: .; clone size: .; V gene: TRBV6-1; J gene: TRBJ2-7; CDR3 protein: CASSDWEEQYF; CDR3 DNA: TGTGCCAGCAGTGATTGGGAGGAGCAGTACTTC
D gene: .; clone size: .; V gene: TRBV4-1; J gene: TRBJ1-1; CDR3 protein: CASSQGGGRTEAFF; CDR3 DNA: TGCGCCAGCAGCCAAGGGGGGGGACGGACTGAAGCTTTCTTT
D gene: .; clone size: few; V gene: TRBV5-5; J gene: TRBJ1-4; CDR3 protein: CASSLEGVWPHEKLFF; CDR3 DNA: TGTGCCAGCAGCCTAGAAGGGGTTTGGCCCCATGAAAAACTGTTTTTT
D gene: .; clone size: .; V gene: TRBV9; J gene: TRBJ1-6; CDR3 protein: CASSWTVNSPLHF; CDR3 DNA: TGTGCCAGCAGCTGGACAGTTAATTCACCCCTCCACTTT
D gene: .; clone size: few; V gene: TRBV5-1; J gene: TRBJ2-7; CDR3 protein: CASSSRGAYEQYF; CDR3 DNA: TGCGCCAGCAGCTCTCGGGGAGCCTACGAGCAGTACTTC
D gene: .; clone size: few; V gene: TRBV5-6; J gene: TRBJ1-1; CDR3 protein: CASSPEWAMNTEAFF; CDR3 DNA: TGTGCCAGCAGTCCCGAGTGGGCCATGAACACTGAAGCTTTCTTT
D gene: .; clone size: few; V gene: TRBV9; J gene: TRBJ1-2; CDR3 protein: CASSVEQNYGYTF; CDR3 DNA: TGTGCCAGCAGCGTCGAACAAAACTATGGCTACACCTTC
D gene: TRBD1; clone size: few; V gene: TRBV29-1; J gene: TRBJ2-7; CDR3 protein: CSVQGAVEQYF; CDR3 DNA: TGCAGCGTTCAGGGGGCGGTCGAGCAGTACTTC
D gene: .; clone size: .; V gene: TRBV7-2; J gene: TRBJ1-1; CDR3 protein: CASSLGSIVESAFF; CDR3 DNA: TGTGCCAGCAGCTTGGGCTCTATTGTTGAGTCGGCTTTCTTT
D gene: .; clone size: few; V gene: TRBV25-1; J gene: TRBJ1-2; CDR3 protein: CASSDLGENYGYTF; CDR3 DNA: TGTGCCAGCAGTGACCTAGGGGAAAACTATGGCTACACCTTC
D gene: .; clone size: few; V gene: TRBV6-5; J gene: TRBJ2-7; CDR3 protein: CASRRGKEQYF; CDR3 DNA: TGTGCCAGCAGAAGAGGGAAAGAGCAGTACTTC
D gene: .; clone size: .; V gene: TRBV12-1; J gene: TRBJ2-1; CDR3 protein: CASSFARRGACNEQFF; CDR3 DNA: TGTGCCAGCAGCTTTGCACGGCGGGGGGCCTGCAATGAGCAGTTCTTC
D gene: .; clone size: few; V gene: TRBV30; J gene: TRBJ1-2; CDR3 protein: CAWSPNRVRYTF; CDR3 DNA: TGTGCCTGGAGTCCCAACAGGGTTCGCTACACCTTC